One and the same sample provided the 9 T cell receptor beta chains below, sequenced in a study of shared clonotypes between healthy human individuals. Produced via immunoSEQ multiplex PCR; TCRdb's table is partial and in-frame only. The profile shows over 2 million clones, about 95% of them singletons. The naive CD8 subset, CD45RO-negative cells positively selected for CCR7, excluded terminally differentiated effector memory CD45RA+ cells. Sequencing input: naive CD8+ T cells sorted from blood. The receptors stem from a man aged 18 to 29 in good health.

The J gene is TRBJ1-1, the V gene TRBV19; D possibly corresponds to TRBD1 (5 bases). This CDR3 has 13 residues. The ends were cut back, 3 bases at V and 4 bases at J, with 9 bases in the middle. CDR1 and CDR2 from the germline V gene are LNHDA and SQIVND (reference sequence). The CDR3 DNA follows: TGTGCCAGTAGTATTTACGGGGCCACTGAAGCTTTCTTT. This codes for CASSIYGATEAFF.

Of note for this clone: Within the sample, other DNA sequences also encode this same CDR3. This chain links TRBV27 with TRBJ1-4; TRBD1 matches 9 bases. Germline lookup yields CDR1 MNHEY and CDR2 SMNVEV (reference sequence). This CDR3 has 14 residues. The V gene end was trimmed by 7 bases and the J gene end by 5 bases; junction bases not matched to a gene: 5. In DNA form, the CDR3 reads TGTGCCAGCACCCCGACAGGGGGGAATGAAAAACTGTTTTTT. It translates to CASTPTGGNEKLFF.

This chain joins TRBV7-9 and TRBJ2-7, with a possible D match to TRBD1 (6 bases). The CDR3 loop spans 15 amino acids. V dropped 4 bases and J dropped 4 bases, with 17 bases sitting between them. In germline, CDR1 is SEHNR, CDR2 FQNEAQ (reference sequence). Here the CDR3 DNA reads TGTGCCAGCAGCTCATCAGGGGAAGGGGAGTACGAGCAGTACTTC. Protein product: CASSSSGEGEYEQYF.

The chain uses TRBV21-1 and TRBJ2-5; the table gives TRBD2 as D, unverified against the DNA. TRBV21-1 is designated a pseudogene. This CDR3 has 13 amino acids. As DNA, the CDR3 is TGTGCCAGCAGCAAAGTAAAAAAAGAGACCCAGTACTTC. It codes for CASSKVKKETQYF.

This clone was seen once. The CDR3 spells CASSLGQGLTYEQYF. CDR3 DNA: TGTGCCAGCAGCTTGGGACAGGGTCTAACCTACGAGCAGTACTTC. The V and J genes are TRBV5-6 and TRBJ2-7; TRBD1 matches 7 bases. V trimming: 0 bases; J trimming: 2 bases; junction bases outside the gene matches: 5. CDR3 length: 15 amino acids. From germline, CDR1 is SGHDT and CDR2 YYEEEE.

The gene calls are TRBV29-1 and TRBJ2-1, with 7 bases aligning to TRBD1. The J segment lost 3 bases and the V segment lost 4 bases, leaving 3 bases of the junction unmatched. The length of the CDR3 is 13 residues. Germline CDR1 SQVTM, CDR2 ANQGSEA. The CDR3 spells CSVARDSYNEQFF. DNA for the CDR3: TGCAGCGTTGCTCGGGACAGCTACAATGAGCAGTTCTTC.

The chain recombines TRBV15 with TRBJ2-1, with D uncertain. Trimming left V 0 bases short and J 3 bases short, with 6 bases between. The CDR3 is 14 residues long. The germline V gene encodes CDR1 LNHNV and CDR2 YYDKDF (reference sequence). CDR3 region: CATSRDFGYNEQFF. As DNA, the CDR3 is TGTGCCACCAGCAGAGATTTTGGCTACAATGAGCAGTTCTTC.

The chain is built from TRBV6-5 and TRBJ2-1, with a possible D match to TRBD2 (6 bases). The CDR3 is 13 residues long. Trimming cost V 2 bases and J 8 bases, with 10 bases left between them. Germline CDR1 MNHEY, CDR2 SVGAGI. CDR3 loop: CASSYPPGDEQFF. In nucleotides, the CDR3 is TGTGCCAGCAGTTACCCCCCGGGGGATGAGCAGTTCTTC.

The V and J genes are TRBV7-8 and TRBJ2-1; D uncertain. V lost 1 base to trimming and J lost 8 bases, with 12 bases between them. Germline V gene sequence: CDR1 SGHVS, CDR2 FQNEAQ. This CDR3 has 14 amino acids. The CDR3 sequence: CASSLDVGFDEQFF. The CDR3 DNA reads TGTGCCAGCAGCTTAGACGTAGGGTTCGATGAGCAGTTCTTC.